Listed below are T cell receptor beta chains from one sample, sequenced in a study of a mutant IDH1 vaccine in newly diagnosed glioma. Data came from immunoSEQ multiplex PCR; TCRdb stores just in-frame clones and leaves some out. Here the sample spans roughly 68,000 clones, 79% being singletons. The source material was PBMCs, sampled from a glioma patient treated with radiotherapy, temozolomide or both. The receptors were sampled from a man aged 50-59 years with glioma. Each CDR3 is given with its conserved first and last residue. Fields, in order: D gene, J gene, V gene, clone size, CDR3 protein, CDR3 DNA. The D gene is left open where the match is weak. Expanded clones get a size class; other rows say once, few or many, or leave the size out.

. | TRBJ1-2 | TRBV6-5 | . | CASSYVQGEYGYTF | TGTGCCAGCAGTTACGTCCAGGGAGAATATGGCTACACCTTC
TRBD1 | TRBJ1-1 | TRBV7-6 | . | CASTDTGTGVTEAFF | TGTGCCAGCACAGATACCGGGACAGGGGTCACTGAAGCTTTCTTT
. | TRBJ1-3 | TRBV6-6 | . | CATRTDGSSGNTIYF | TGTGCCACCCGAACGGACGGTAGCTCTGGAAACACCATATATTTT
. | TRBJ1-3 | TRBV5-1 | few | CASSFESGTGNTIYF | TGCGCCAGCAGCTTTGAGTCGGGGACTGGAAACACCATATATTTT
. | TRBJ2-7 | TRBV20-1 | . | CSARGPYEQYF | TGCAGTGCCCGGGGGCCCTACGAGCAGTACTTC
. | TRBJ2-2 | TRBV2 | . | CASSQVPSGTGELFF | TGTGCCAGCAGTCAGGTCCCGTCGGGCACCGGGGAGCTGTTTTTT
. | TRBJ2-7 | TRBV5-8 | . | CASSLHSGDYEQYF | TGTGCCAGCAGCTTGCATTCAGGGGACTACGAGCAGTACTTC
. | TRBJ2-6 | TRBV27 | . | CASKYRVSPGANVLTF | TGTGCCAGCAAATACAGGGTATCCCCTGGGGCCAACGTCCTGACTTTC
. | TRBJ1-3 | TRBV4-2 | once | CASSQGLFNTIYF | TGTGCCAGCAGCCAAGGGTTGTTCAACACCATATATTTT
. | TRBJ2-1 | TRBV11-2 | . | CASSLASYNEQFF | TGTGCCAGCAGCCTAGCGTCCTACAATGAGCAGTTCTTC
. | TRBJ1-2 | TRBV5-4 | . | CASKGLGTNIYGYTF | TGTGCCAGCAAAGGCTTAGGGACAAATATCTATGGCTACACCTTC
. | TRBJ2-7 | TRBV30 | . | CAWRPLGVAYEQYF | TGTGCCTGGAGACCCCTGGGGGTGGCCTACGAGCAGTACTTC
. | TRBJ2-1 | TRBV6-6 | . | CASSYGAQQIF | TGTGCCAGCAGTTACGGCGCTCAACAGATCTTC
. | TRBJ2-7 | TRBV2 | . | CASRVGDQQYF | TGTGCCAGCAGGGTTGGGGACCAGCAGTACTTC
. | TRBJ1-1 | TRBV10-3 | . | CAISGDTEAFF | TGTGCCATCAGTGGGGACACTGAAGCTTTCTTT
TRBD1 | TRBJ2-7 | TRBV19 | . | CASSVGDSNSYEQYF | TGTGCCAGTAGTGTCGGGGACAGCAACTCCTACGAGCAGTACTTC
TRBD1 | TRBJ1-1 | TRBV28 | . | CASSSRQGAEAFF | TGTGCCAGCAGTTCCCGACAGGGGGCAGAAGCTTTCTTT
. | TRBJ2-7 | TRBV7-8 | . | CASSLTRLGYEQYF | TGTGCCAGCAGCTTGACACGCTTGGGGTACGAGCAGTACTTC
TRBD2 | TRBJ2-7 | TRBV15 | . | CATSKGGSSYEQYF | TGTGCCACCAGCAAGGGAGGGAGCTCCTACGAGCAGTACTTC
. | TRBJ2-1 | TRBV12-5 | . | CASGLVGGPYNEQFF | TGTGCTAGTGGTTTGGTAGGGGGTCCATACAATGAGCAGTTCTTC
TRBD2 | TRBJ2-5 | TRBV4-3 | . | CASSQDRTSGGTETQYF | TGCGCCAGCAGCCAAGACCGGACTAGCGGGGGAACGGAGACCCAGTACTTC
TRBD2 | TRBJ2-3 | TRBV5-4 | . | CASSRLAGGQKDTQYF | TGTGCCAGCAGCCGACTAGCGGGGGGGCAAAAAGATACGCAGTATTTT
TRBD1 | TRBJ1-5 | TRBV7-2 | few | CASSLAQGGPQHF | TGTGCCAGCAGCTTAGCCCAGGGGGGCCCCCAGCATTTT
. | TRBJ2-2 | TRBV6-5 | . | CASSYSWDSSTGELFF | TGTGCCAGCAGTTACTCCTGGGACTCCAGCACCGGGGAGCTGTTTTTT
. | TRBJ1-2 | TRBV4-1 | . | CASSQVPFEGRSGYTF | TGCGCCAGCAGCCAAGTCCCGTTCGAAGGGAGATCAGGCTACACCTTC
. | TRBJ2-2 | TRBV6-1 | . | CASKIGGTGELFF | TGTGCCAGCAAGATAGGGGGCACCGGGGAGCTGTTTTTT
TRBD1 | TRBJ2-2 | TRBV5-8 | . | CASGDRALTGELFF | TGTGCCAGCGGCGACAGGGCATTGACCGGGGAGCTGTTTTTT
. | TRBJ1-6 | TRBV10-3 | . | CAISESGVDGNSPLHF | TGTGCCATCAGTGAGTCGGGGGTCGATGGTAATTCACCCCTCCACTTT
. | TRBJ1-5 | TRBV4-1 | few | CASSQDRVNQPQHF | TGCGCCAGCAGCCAAGACAGGGTTAATCAGCCCCAGCATTTT
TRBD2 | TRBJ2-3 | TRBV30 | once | CARGVMQGAQYF | TGTGCCCGGGGGGTCATGCAGGGTGCGCAGTATTTT
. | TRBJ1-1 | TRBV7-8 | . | CASSIRLFEEEAFF | TGTGCCAGCAGTATTAGATTATTCGAGGAGGAAGCTTTCTTT
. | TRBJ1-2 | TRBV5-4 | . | CASSRDTGGYGYTF | TGTGCCAGCAGCCGGGACACGGGGGGCTATGGCTACACCTTC
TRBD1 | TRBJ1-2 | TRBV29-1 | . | CSVFPGQGTNYGYTF | TGCAGCGTTTTCCCGGGACAGGGGACTAACTATGGCTACACCTTC